This T cell receptor (beta chain) was found in a study of blood T cell repertoires in COVID-19. The CDR3 totals 15 residues. The V gene end was trimmed by 1 base and the J gene end by 4 bases; junction bases not matched to a gene: 5. CDR1 is SGHDT, CDR2 YYEEEE, per germline. Sequencing used immunoSEQ multiplex PCR; TCRdb keeps in-frame clones, though not all of them. The table records approximately 200,000 clones, roughly four fifths of them present only once. This TCR was sampled from a man in his forties who had recovered from COVID-19. The genes are TRBV5-6 and TRBJ2-3; 8 positions match TRBD2. Specimen: PBMCs or T cells enriched from blood (not recorded which). CDR3 sequence reads: CASSLTTGGPDTQYF. DNA of the CDR3: TGTGCCAGCAGCTTGACGACGGGAGGGCCAGATACGCAGTATTTT.